This T cell receptor beta chain was recorded in a study of Graves' ophthalmopathy and Graves' hyperthyroidism. Overall study results and limits: A model of 13 signatures distinguished ophthalmopathy from stable hyperthyroidism at around 90% sensitivity and about 80% specificity. Blood samples also showed most expanded thyroid clonotypes exceeding 0.001 frequency.

CDR3 regions of TCR beta were amplified from RNA transcripts. HTBI-primed RT-PCR formed the first round, and a multiplex PCR formed the second. TCRdb fed the multiplex PCR reads into MiXCR, producing one record per CDR3 protein. The table records about 1.1 million distinct CDR3 sequences, about 40% of them present only once. This clonotype came up a few times. Its antigen is currently unknown. Only newly diagnosed hyperthyroidism patients aged 18 to 65, with under 2 months' duration, were enrolled. V was cut by 6 bases and J by 5 bases, with 11 bases left in between. Germline assignment: CDR1 SNHLY and CDR2 FYNNEI. The CDR3 is 12 amino acids.

The chain uses TRBV2 and TRBJ2-7; unclear D gene. Sequences were obtained from peripheral blood or thyroid tissue (not recorded which). The receptor was derived from an adult man with Graves' hyperthyroidism. The CDR3 coding sequence is TGTGCCAGCAGCCCCCTGTCACACGAGCAGTACTTC. Its protein is CASSPLSHEQYF.